A selection of T cell receptor beta chains follows, all from one sample in a study of OX40 agonist ivuxolimab in advanced cancers. This table comes from immunoSEQ multiplex PCR, and its TCRdb copy is limited to in-frame clones, with some not included. The repertoire holds under 100,000 clones, about 88% seen once, with roughly 0.7% in the top ten. This specimen was CD4+ or CD8+ T cells sorted from blood, taken in a trial of the OX40 agonist ivuxolimab. These receptors all come from an adult with an advanced solid tumor such as melanoma, head and neck, liver or kidney cancer. Both conserved end residues are part of each CDR3. D genes are given only for firm matches. Where a row states a size, it is once, few, many or the class of an expanded clone; other rows omit it.

V gene,J gene,D gene,clone size,CDR3 protein,CDR3 DNA
TRBV7-3,TRBJ1-5,-,once,CASSLVGTSGNQPQHF,TGTGCCAGCAGCTTAGTGGGGACCTCGGGCAATCAGCCCCAGCATTTT
TRBV9,TRBJ2-5,TRBD2,few,CASSGGDSGRQTQYF,TGTGCCAGCAGCGGCGGGGATAGCGGGAGGCAGACCCAGTACTTC
TRBV5-1,TRBJ2-1,-,-,CASRSLEGGSYNEQFF,TGCGCCAGCAGATCTCTGGAGGGGGGCTCCTACAATGAGCAGTTCTTC
TRBV5-5,TRBJ1-2,-,-,CASSLPGTRYGYTF,TGTGCCAGCAGCTTACCCGGGACGCGCTATGGCTACACCTTC
TRBV6-5,TRBJ1-6,-,-,CASSIDRFLDSPLHF,TGTGCCAGCAGTATCGACAGGTTTCTCGATTCACCCCTCCACTTT
TRBV19,TRBJ2-6,-,-,CASSRGFGAGANVLTF,TGTGCCAGTAGTCGCGGATTTGGGGCTGGGGCCAACGTCCTGACTTTC
TRBV28,TRBJ1-5,-,-,CASSLGVVYQPQHF,TGTGCCAGCAGTTTAGGAGTCGTATATCAGCCCCAGCATTTT
TRBV4-2,TRBJ2-3,TRBD2,-,CASSLYVRGGVDTQYF,TGTGCCAGCAGCTTGTACGTGCGGGGGGGCGTAGATACGCAGTATTTT
TRBV18,TRBJ1-1,-,few,CASSPRSNTEAFF,TGTGCCAGCTCACCGAGATCGAACACTGAAGCTTTCTTT
TRBV11-2,TRBJ2-3,TRBD2,-,CASSFGLAGGTDTQYF,TGTGCCAGCAGCTTCGGCCTAGCGGGAGGCACAGATACGCAGTATTTT
TRBV7-9,TRBJ1-3,-,once,CASSFGGLQGISGNTIYF,TGTGCCAGCAGCTTTGGTGGTTTACAGGGTATCTCTGGAAACACCATATATTTT
TRBV2,TRBJ2-5,-,-,CASRLASNPGQETQYF,TGTGCCAGCAGGTTAGCCAGCAATCCCGGACAAGAGACCCAGTACTTC
TRBV27,TRBJ2-5,-,few,CASSPRFQSGQETQYF,TGTGCCAGCAGTCCAAGGTTCCAATCAGGCCAAGAGACCCAGTACTTC
TRBV25-1,TRBJ2-7,-,-,CASSVGREQYF,TGTGCCAGCAGTGTTGGGAGAGAGCAGTACTTC
TRBV6-6,TRBJ1-2,-,-,CASTYRYSGTGYTF,TGTGCCAGCACCTACCGGTACAGCGGTACTGGCTACACCTTC
TRBV11-3,TRBJ1-1,-,-,CASRASTNTEAFF,TGTGCCAGCAGAGCGTCTACGAACACTGAAGCTTTCTTT
TRBV6-6,TRBJ2-7,TRBD2,-,CASSFGTSGRAYEQYF,TGTGCCAGCAGTTTTGGGACTAGCGGGAGGGCCTACGAGCAGTACTTC
TRBV27,TRBJ1-2,-,-,CASRAGLNYGYTF,TGTGCCAGCAGGGCAGGACTCAACTATGGCTACACCTTC
TRBV14,TRBJ1-5,-,-,CASSQGVVVDSNNQPQHF,TGTGCCAGCAGCCAAGGAGTCGTGGTGGACAGCAACAATCAGCCCCAGCATTTT
TRBV7-3,TRBJ2-2,-,-,CASSSTNTGELFF,TGTGCCAGCAGCTCAACGAACACCGGGGAGCTGTTTTTT
TRBV30,TRBJ1-3,TRBD1,-,CAWSYTGGLDTIYF,TGTGCCTGGAGTTATACAGGGGGCTTGGACACCATATATTTT
TRBV11-2,TRBJ2-1,-,-,CASSLGLASNEQFF,TGTGCCAGCAGCTTAGGGCTAGCAAGTAATGAGCAGTTCTTC
TRBV19,TRBJ1-5,-,-,CASSILQDQPQHF,TGTGCCAGTAGTATTTTGCAGGATCAGCCCCAGCATTTT
TRBV6-5,TRBJ2-2,TRBD1,-,CGRPTGNIAGELFF,TGTGGTCGGCCGACAGGGAATATCGCCGGGGAGCTGTTTTTT
TRBV30,TRBJ2-7,-,-,CAWSRVSMLQYF,TGTGCCTGGAGCAGGGTTTCAATGCTACAGTACTTC
TRBV2,TRBJ2-2,TRBD2,-,CASSRSGSDTGELFF,TGTGCCAGCAGTCGAAGCGGGAGCGACACCGGGGAGCTGTTTTTT
TRBV10-3,TRBJ2-7,TRBD1,-,CAISVRQGISYEQYF,TGTGCCATCAGCGTAAGACAGGGAATCTCCTACGAGCAGTACTTC
TRBV19,TRBJ1-2,-,-,CASSMSPGTLGYTF,TGTGCCAGTAGTATGAGTCCAGGGACGCTTGGCTACACCTTC
TRBV30,TRBJ1-1,-,few,CAWSVNTEAFF,TGTGCCTGGAGTGTGAACACTGAAGCTTTCTTT
TRBV5-8,TRBJ2-3,-,-,CASSPTGRHTDTQYF,TGTGCCAGCAGCCCGACAGGCAGACACACAGATACGCAGTATTTT
TRBV2,TRBJ1-4,-,-,CASSEVRRNEKLFF,TGTGCCAGCAGTGAGGTCAGGAGAAATGAAAAACTGTTTTTT
TRBV5-1,TRBJ2-5,-,-,CASSLGVSSIYQETQYF,TGCGCCAGCAGCTTGGGGGTCTCAAGCATATACCAAGAGACCCAGTACTTC
TRBV18,TRBJ1-1,TRBD1,-,CASSPPGQGRTEAFF,TGTGCCAGCTCACCCCCGGGACAGGGGAGGACTGAAGCTTTCTTT
TRBV15,TRBJ2-7,-,once,CATGSGSYEQYF,TGTGCCACCGGGAGCGGTTCCTACGAGCAGTACTTC
TRBV27,TRBJ2-3,-,-,CASSFPPGALTDTQYF,TGTGCCAGCAGTTTCCCGCCGGGAGCCCTCACAGATACGCAGTATTTT
TRBV5-6,TRBJ1-1,TRBD1,-,CASSAGQTNTEAFF,TGTGCCAGCAGCGCGGGACAGACGAACACTGAAGCTTTCTTT
TRBV29-1,TRBJ2-3,-,-,CSVEKGGTDTQYF,TGCAGCGTTGAAAAGGGCGGCACAGATACGCAGTATTTT
TRBV20-1,TRBJ2-7,-,-,CSAREANEQYF,TGCAGTGCTAGAGAGGCTAACGAGCAGTACTTC
TRBV4-1,TRBJ2-3,TRBD1,-,CASSQDPGDRGTQYF,TGCGCCAGCAGCCAAGATCCAGGGGACAGGGGTACGCAGTATTTT
TRBV4-3,TRBJ1-2,-,-,CASSQDLGPHPLYGYTF,TGCGCCAGCAGCCAAGATCTGGGACCCCACCCTCTTTATGGCTACACCTTC
TRBV19,TRBJ1-2,-,-,CASSIGRGSGYTF,TGTGCCAGTAGTATAGGACGGGGGAGCGGCTACACCTTC
TRBV7-9,TRBJ1-4,-,once,CASRPSGKEKLFF,TGTGCCAGCAGGCCCTCGGGAAAGGAAAAACTGTTTTTT
TRBV6-5,TRBJ1-5,-,-,CASSPTGNSNQPQHF,TGTGCCAGCAGCCCGACGGGGAACAGCAATCAGCCCCAGCATTTT
TRBV7-3,TRBJ2-2,TRBD2,-,CASSPAGGWTGELFF,TGTGCCAGCAGCCCAGCGGGAGGGTGGACCGGGGAGCTGTTTTTT
TRBV28,TRBJ2-1,TRBD2,-,CASSSQTTSSNYNEQFF,TGTGCCAGCAGTTCCCAAACGACTAGCTCGAATTACAATGAGCAGTTCTTC
TRBV29-1,TRBJ2-5,-,once,CSVVGQGEETQYF,TGCAGCGTTGTCGGTCAGGGAGAAGAGACCCAGTACTTC
TRBV19,TRBJ2-7,TRBD1,-,CASSIKGGSREQYF,TGTGCCAGTAGTATAAAAGGGGGCAGCCGCGAGCAGTACTTC
TRBV15,TRBJ2-1,TRBD2,few,CATSRASGGYNEQFF,TGTGCCACCAGCAGAGCTAGCGGGGGATACAATGAGCAGTTCTTC
TRBV19,TRBJ1-5,TRBD1,-,CASTKDRVSQPQHF,TGTGCCAGTACCAAGGACAGGGTTAGTCAGCCCCAGCATTTT
TRBV6-5,TRBJ2-1,-,-,CASGTPYEQFF,TGTGCCAGCGGTACACCCTATGAGCAGTTCTTC
TRBV19,TRBJ1-5,-,-,CASNSDEGRNQPQHF,TGTGCCAGTAATTCGGACGAAGGACGCAATCAGCCCCAGCATTTT